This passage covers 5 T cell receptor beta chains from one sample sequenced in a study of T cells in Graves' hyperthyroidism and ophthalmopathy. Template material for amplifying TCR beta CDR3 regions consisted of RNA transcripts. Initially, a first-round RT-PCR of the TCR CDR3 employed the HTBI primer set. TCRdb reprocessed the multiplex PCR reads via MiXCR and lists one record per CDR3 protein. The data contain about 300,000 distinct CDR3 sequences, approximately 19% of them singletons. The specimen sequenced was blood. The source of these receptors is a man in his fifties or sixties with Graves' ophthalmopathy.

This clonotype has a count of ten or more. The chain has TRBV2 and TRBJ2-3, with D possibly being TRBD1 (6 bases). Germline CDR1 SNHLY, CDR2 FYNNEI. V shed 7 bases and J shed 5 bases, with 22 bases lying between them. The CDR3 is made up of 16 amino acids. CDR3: CASIGFRTDVGDTQYF. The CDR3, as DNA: TGTGCCAGCATTGGCTTTAGGACAGACGTCGGAGATACGCAGTATTTT.

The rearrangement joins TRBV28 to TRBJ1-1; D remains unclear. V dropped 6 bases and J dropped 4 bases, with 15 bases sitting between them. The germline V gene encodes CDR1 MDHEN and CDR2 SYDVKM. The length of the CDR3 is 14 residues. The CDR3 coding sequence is TGTGCCAGCAGCCTTCCCGGTAGGAGCACTGAAGCTTTCTTT. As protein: CASSLPGRSTEAFF.

The CDR3 here is CASSFAATDTQYF. CDR3 nucleotide sequence: TGTGCCAGCAGCTTCGCTGCCACAGATACGCAGTATTTT. The chain uses TRBV7-9 and TRBJ2-3; D is unclear. V lost 3 bases and J lost 2, with 6 bases in between. CDR1 and CDR2 from the germline V gene are SEHNR and FQNEAQ (reference sequence). CDR3 length: 13 amino acids.

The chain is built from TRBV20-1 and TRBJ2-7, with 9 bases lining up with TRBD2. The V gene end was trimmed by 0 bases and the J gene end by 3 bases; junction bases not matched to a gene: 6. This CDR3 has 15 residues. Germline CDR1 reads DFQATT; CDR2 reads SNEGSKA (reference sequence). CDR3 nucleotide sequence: TGCAGTGCTAGAGATTCGCTAGCGGGATTCTACGAGCAGTACTTC. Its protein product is CSARDSLAGFYEQYF.

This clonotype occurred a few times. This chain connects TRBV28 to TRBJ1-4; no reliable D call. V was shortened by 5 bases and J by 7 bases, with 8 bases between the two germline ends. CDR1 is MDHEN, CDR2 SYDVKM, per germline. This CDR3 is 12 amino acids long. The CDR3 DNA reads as TGTGCCAGCAGTATCACCCGTGAAAAACTGTTTTTT. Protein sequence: CASSITREKLFF.